Following are 24 T cell receptor beta chains from one sample sequenced in a study of OX40 agonist ivuxolimab in advanced cancers. Sequencing used immunoSEQ multiplex PCR; TCRdb keeps in-frame clones, though not all of them. This sample has roughly 40,000 clones, with roughly 90% found just once. The sequencing used CD4+ or CD8+ T cells sorted from blood, collected in a trial of the OX40 agonist ivuxolimab. The receptors derive from an adult with an advanced solid tumor such as melanoma, head and neck, liver or kidney cancer.

The chain is built from TRBV30 and TRBJ1-1, with D uncertain. The CDR3 is 12 residues long. Germline V gives CDR1 GTSNPN, CDR2 SVGIG (reference sequence). V shed 3 bases and J shed 4 bases, with 9 bases lying between them. CDR3 sequence reads: CAWRALVTEAFF. The CDR3 nucleotides are TGTGCCTGGAGGGCCCTGGTCACTGAAGCTTTCTTT. Full variable domain (rest looked up from reference TRBV30 and TRBJ1-1): SQTIHQWPATLVQPVGSPLSLECTVEGTSNPNLYWYRQAAGRGLQLLFYSVGIGQISSEVPQNLSASRPQDRQFILSSKKLLLSDSGFYLCAWRALVTEAFFGQGTRLTVV.

The chain combines TRBV7-9 with TRBJ2-1, with 7 bases aligning to TRBD2. V lost 1 base and J lost 4; bases outside the gene matches: 1. The CDR3 extends over 14 amino acids. Germline V gene sequence: CDR1 SEHNR, CDR2 FQNEAQ (reference sequence). Here the CDR3 DNA reads TGTGCCAGCAGCTTAGTGGGACTATACAATGAGCAGTTCTTC. Its translation is CASSLVGLYNEQFF.

The V and J genes are TRBV28 and TRBJ1-3, with 7 bases aligning to TRBD1. The V segment lost 1 base and the J segment 3 bases; nucleotides outside the gene matches: 6. CDR1 is MDHEN, CDR2 SYDVKM, per germline. The CDR3 totals 16 residues. As DNA, the CDR3 is TGTGCCAGCAGTTTATTAGACCGGGACAGTGGAAACACCATATATTTT. Translating it yields CASSLLDRDSGNTIYF.

Points on this clone: At one end, the junction sequence differs from germline, possibly due to a read error. The gene calls are TRBV28 and TRBJ2-3, with a tentative D call TRBD1 (6 bases). The length of the CDR3 is 17 residues. Germline V CDR1 and CDR2: MDHEN, SYDVKM. The CDR3 DNA follows: TGTGCCAGCAGTCTAGTTCGGGGACATAGTCCCACAAATACGCAGTATTTT. Its translation: CASSLVRGHSPTNTQYF. The full variable domain, its missing parts supplied by reference TRBV28 and TRBJ2-3, is DVKVTQSSRYLVKRTGEKVFLECVQDMDHENMFWYRQDPGLGLRLIYFSYDVKMKEKGDIPEGYSVSREKKERFSLILESASTNQTSMYLCASSLVRGHSPTNTQYFGPGTRLTVL.

This clone was picked up one time. The rearrangement joins TRBV2 to TRBJ1-2; D might be TRBD1 (5 bases). Germline V gene data show CDR1 as SNHLY and CDR2 as FYNNEI. Trimming pared 3 bases from V and 5 bases from J, leaving 10 bases between. This CDR3 has 13 amino acids. The CDR3 DNA is TGTGCCAGCAGTGAGTGGGCAGGGTATGGCTACACCTTC. Amino acid sequence: CASSEWAGYGYTF.

V and J are TRBV6-1 and TRBJ2-7, with TRBD2 as a possible D gene (5 bases). The CDR3 runs to 15 residues. Germline V lookup: CDR1 MNHNS, CDR2 SASEGT. Trimming took off 1 base at V and 0 bases at J, with 10 bases between the two ends. The CDR3 region is CASSEERTLSYEQYF. DNA of the CDR3: TGTGCCAGCAGTGAAGAGCGGACGCTCTCCTACGAGCAGTACTTC.

This chain joins TRBV5-4 and TRBJ2-7; D might be TRBD2 (5 bases). Germline V gene lookup returns CDR1 SGHNT and CDR2 YYREEE (reference sequence). Trimming stripped 0 bases from V and 6 bases from J, with 10 bases between. This CDR3 contains 13 residues. The CDR3 coding sequence is TGTGCCAGCAGCTTGGATGTAGGAGGCGAGCAGTACTTC. Its protein is CASSLDVGGEQYF.

This clone has just one count. V is TRBV28 and J is TRBJ2-3; D is undetermined. The germline V gene encodes CDR1 MDHEN and CDR2 SYDVKM. The CDR3 sequence is 15 residues long. V lost 6 bases, J lost 2 bases, and 15 bases lay in between. The CDR3 loop is CASSLLEGFTDTQYF. CDR3 DNA sequence: TGTGCCAGCAGCCTACTTGAAGGCTTCACAGATACGCAGTATTTT.

The chain has TRBV29-1 and TRBJ2-5; 9 positions match TRBD2. The CDR3 consists of 13 residues. In germline, CDR1 is SQVTM, CDR2 ANQGSEA. V gave up 8 bases and J gave up 3 bases; unmatched junction bases: 7. CDR3 in DNA: TGCAGCTTCATAGCGGGAGCCGAAGAGACCCAGTACTTC. It specifies CSFIAGAEETQYF.

V usage is TRBV5-3 and J usage is TRBJ2-3; the match to TRBD2 covers 9 bases. TRBV5-3 counts as an open reading frame of uncertain function. This CDR3 has 16 residues. The ends lost 4 bases at V and 7 bases at J; junction bases unmatched: 13. The CDR3 coding sequence is TGTGCCAGAAGCCCCCCGGGACTAGCCACCGGAAATACGCAGTATTTT. It translates to CARSPPGLATGNTQYF.

The chain is built from TRBV11-2 and TRBJ2-6, with D perhaps given as TRBD1 or TRBD2 (5 bases each). V shed 4 bases and J shed 1 base, with 8 bases lying between them. The germline CDR1 and CDR2 sequences are SGHAT and FQNNGV. This CDR3 comprises 15 residues. Written as DNA, the CDR3 is TGTGCCAGCAGCTCCGGGACGTCTGGGGCCAACGTCCTGACTTTC. Its protein is CASSSGTSGANVLTF. Combining the CDR3 with reference TRBV11-2 and TRBJ2-6 gives the whole variable domain EAGVAQSPRYKIIEKRQSVAFWCNPISGHATLYWYQQILGQGPKLLIQFQNNGVVDDSQLPKDRFSAERLKGVDSTLKIQPAKLEDSAVYLCASSSGTSGANVLTFGAGSRLTVL.

The CDR3 DNA reads as TGTGCCAGCAGTGGAGACTCTGCAACTAATGAAAAACTGTTTTTT. Translating it yields CASSGDSATNEKLFF. V usage is TRBV28 and J usage is TRBJ1-4; D ambiguous. The V end lost 5 bases, the J end lost 0 bases, and 10 bases lay between the germline ends. The CDR3 consists of 15 residues. The germline V gene encodes CDR1 MDHEN and CDR2 SYDVKM.

The rearrangement joins TRBV27 to TRBJ2-3; no firm D call. Germline V gene sequence: CDR1 MNHEY, CDR2 SMNVEV (reference sequence). The CDR3 spans 14 residues. Trimming stripped 2 bases from V and 0 bases from J, with 6 bases between. The CDR3 DNA sequence: TGTGCCAGCAGTTTAGGACGGAGCACAGATACGCAGTATTTT. Translating it yields CASSLGRSTDTQYF.

The genes are TRBV7-9 and TRBJ1-2, with D hard to call. CDR1 and CDR2 from the germline V gene are SEHNR and FQNEAQ (reference sequence). The CDR3 contains 13 residues. V gave up 5 bases and J gave up 2 bases, with 9 bases separating them. The CDR3 sequence: CASSPTGNYGYTF. The CDR3 DNA reads as TGTGCCAGCAGCCCGACGGGAAACTATGGCTACACCTTC.

V gene TRBV6-5 combines with J gene TRBJ2-5; D ambiguous. The V and J ends lost 2 bases and 5 bases respectively, with 9 bases between them. The CDR3 runs 13 residues. In germline, CDR1 is MNHEY, CDR2 SVGAGI. CDR3 amino acids: CASSYGNKETQYF. Here the CDR3 DNA reads TGTGCCAGCAGTTACGGGAACAAGGAGACCCAGTACTTC.

The CDR3 DNA sequence: TGCGCCAGCAGCTCGGGGAGGGGGTGGAACACTGAAGCTTTCTTT. Amino acids: CASSSGRGWNTEAFF. The rearrangement links TRBV4-1 to TRBJ1-1, with D perhaps matching TRBD1 (6 bases). This CDR3 spans 15 amino acids. Trimming left V 5 bases short and J 1 base short, with 14 bases between. The germline V gene has CDR1 MGHRA and CDR2 YSYEKL.

The chain carries TRBV4-3 and TRBJ2-1; 15 bases match TRBD2. From germline, CDR1 is LGHNA and CDR2 YSLEER. J was trimmed by 9 bases and V by 2 bases; bases with no gene match: 8. The CDR3 loop spans 17 amino acids. The CDR3 region is CASSQFGLAGGTGEQFF. The DNA of the CDR3 is TGCGCCAGCAGCCAATTCGGACTAGCGGGAGGGACAGGTGAGCAGTTCTTC.

The chain carries TRBV5-6 and TRBJ2-1; no clear D. With 5 bases removed from V and 2 bases from J, the gap between germline ends came to 20 bases. The CDR3 has 17 amino acids. CDR1 is SGHDT, CDR2 YYEEEE, per germline. This chain's CDR3 is CASSLSRLPLAYNEQFF. The CDR3 DNA is TGTGCCAGCAGTCTGTCTAGGCTCCCCCTGGCCTACAATGAGCAGTTCTTC.

V usage is TRBV27 and J usage is TRBJ2-1, with 9 bases aligning to TRBD2. The CDR3 runs to 15 residues. Germline lookup yields CDR1 MNHEY and CDR2 SMNVEV (reference sequence). Trimming removed 3 bases from V and 3 bases from J; junction bases left unmatched: 3. The CDR3 nucleotides are TGTGCCAGCAGTTTTAGCGGGAGAGTCTACAATGAGCAGTTCTTC. Residues: CASSFSGRVYNEQFF.

The chain links TRBV27 to TRBJ1-5; TRBD1 is a possible D gene (5 bases). CDR3 length: 15 amino acids. Trimming took off 3 bases at V and 4 bases at J, with 13 bases between the two ends. Germline CDR1 and CDR2: MNHEY and SMNVEV (reference sequence). CDR3 region: CASSFGQGENQPQHF. The CDR3 region has the DNA TGTGCCAGCAGTTTTGGGCAGGGTGAGAATCAGCCCCAGCATTTT.

The sample holds a few counts of this clone. The chain links TRBV7-9 to TRBJ2-7, with D possibly TRBD2 on 5 matching bases. Germline-derived CDR1 and CDR2 are SEHNR and FQNEAQ (reference sequence). The CDR3 is made up of 12 amino acids. V dropped 5 bases and J dropped 7 bases, with 12 bases sitting between them. The CDR3 coding sequence is TGTGCCAGCAGCCCACAGTCGGGGGAGCAGTACTTC. Its protein is CASSPQSGEQYF.

J is TRBJ1-1 and V is TRBV6-5, with D perhaps matching TRBD1 (6 bases). Trimming took off 5 bases at V and 2 bases at J, with 12 bases between the two ends. The CDR3 sequence is 14 residues long. Germline lookup yields CDR1 MNHEY and CDR2 SVGAGI. The CDR3 bases are TGTGCCAGCAGTGAGCCGGGACATAACACTGAAGCTTTCTTT. Residues: CASSEPGHNTEAFF.

V usage is TRBV5-8 and J usage is TRBJ2-7, with 13 bases fitting TRBD2. V shed 3 bases and J 2 bases; nucleotides not matched to a gene: 2. The CDR3 consists of 15 residues. Germline V CDR1 and CDR2: SGHTS, YDEGEE. In DNA, the CDR3 is TGTGCCAGCAGCTGGGGGACTAGCGGGGCCTACGAGCAGTACTTC. The encoded protein is CASSWGTSGAYEQYF.

This clone has just a few counts. The V call is TRBV25-1, the J call TRBJ2-5; the D call may be TRBD1 or TRBD2 (5 bases each). The V gene's germline CDR1 is MGHDK and CDR2 SYGVNS. The CDR3 has 14 residues. Trimming shortened V by 5 bases and J by 1 base, and 11 bases separated the two germline ends. The CDR3: CASSQRGGQETQYF. CDR3 sequence (DNA): TGTGCCAGCAGTCAACGGGGCGGCCAAGAGACCCAGTACTTC. The full variable domain, rest sourced from reference TRBV25-1 and TRBJ2-5, is EADIYQTPRYLVIGTGKKITLECSQTMGHDKMYWYQQDPGMELHLIHYSYGVNSTEKGDLSSESTVSRIRTEHFPLTLESARPSHTSQYLCASSQRGGQETQYFGPGTRLLVL.